The TCR beta chain under discussion was sequenced for a study of low-dose radiotherapy and immunotherapy resistance in tumors. Study-wide background: It was 1 Gy per fraction every two weeks that Cohort 2 received, adding up to 13 Gy over 26 weeks. Intravenously given cyclophosphamide 200 mg/m2 followed a two-week schedule that placed each dose one day before radiation and immunotherapy.

The length of the CDR3 is 16 residues. The J segment lost 5 bases and the V segment lost 6 bases, leaving 13 bases of the junction unmatched. This sample's time point: after trial treatment. The sample's treatment: LDRT plus nivolumab, ipilimumab, low-dose cyclophosphamide and aspirin (RACIN trial). Every donor's regimen consisted of nivolumab, ipilimumab, aspirin, low-dose cyclophosphamide and low-dose radiotherapy. Tumors of eligible patients were advanced, solid and lacking tumor-infiltrating lymphocytes. Covering alpha and beta chains, TRAV- and TRBV-specific primers were used for the first-strand cDNA. For amplifying TCRs, the PCR ran for approximately 18 cycles with Phusion, which was used together with a constant-region primer and the adapter on the V primers. Each CDR3 protein gets one entry after TCRdb re-called the reads with MiXCR. There are around 33,000 distinct CDR3 sequences in the sample; about half occur only once, and roughly 5.7% lies in the top ten.

This TCR was recovered from a male donor with gallbladder cancer. The chain combines TRBV12-3 or TRBV12-4 with TRBJ2-7; 10 positions match TRBD1. The specimen comprised PBMCs, sampled after low-dose radiotherapy plus immunotherapy. The CDR3 DNA is TGTGCCAGCAGCCTCGACCGGGGACAGGGGTCTCACGAGCAGTACTTC. It is translated as CASSLDRGQGSHEQYF.